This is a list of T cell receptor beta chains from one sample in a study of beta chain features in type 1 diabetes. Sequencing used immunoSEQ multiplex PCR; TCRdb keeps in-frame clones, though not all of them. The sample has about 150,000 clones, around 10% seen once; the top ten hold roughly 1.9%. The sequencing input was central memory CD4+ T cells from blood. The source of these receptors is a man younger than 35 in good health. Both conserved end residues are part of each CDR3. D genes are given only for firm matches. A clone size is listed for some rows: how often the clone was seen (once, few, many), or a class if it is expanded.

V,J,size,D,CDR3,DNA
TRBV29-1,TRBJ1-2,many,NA,CSVHRDGGYTF,TGCAGCGTACACAGGGATGGAGGCTACACCTTC
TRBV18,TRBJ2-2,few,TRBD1,CASSTTTGPGELFF,TGTGCCAGCTCAACCACGACAGGGCCCGGGGAGCTGTTTTTT
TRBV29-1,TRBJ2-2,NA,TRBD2,CSVSTSGSVGTGELFF,TGCAGCGTATCTACTAGCGGGAGCGTGGGCACCGGGGAGCTGTTTTTT
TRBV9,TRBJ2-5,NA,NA,CASSPGETQYF,TGTGCCAGCAGTCCCGGGGAGACCCAGTACTTC
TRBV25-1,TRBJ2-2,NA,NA,CASSDSANTGELFF,TGTGCCAGCAGTGACAGCGCGAACACCGGGGAGCTGTTTTTT
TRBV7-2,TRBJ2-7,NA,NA,CASSPKATGYEQYF,TGTGCCAGCAGTCCTAAGGCTACTGGCTACGAGCAGTACTTC
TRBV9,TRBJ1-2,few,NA,CASSIRGLNPHGYTF,TGTGCCAGCAGCATTCGGGGCCTCAACCCCCATGGCTACACCTTC
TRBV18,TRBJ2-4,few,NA,CASSPPGGNIQYF,TGTGCCAGCTCACCACCGGGCGGAAACATTCAGTACTTC
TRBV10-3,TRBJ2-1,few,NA,CAISWVEAGSYNEQFF,TGTGCCATCAGCTGGGTTGAGGCAGGTAGTTACAATGAGCAGTTCTTC
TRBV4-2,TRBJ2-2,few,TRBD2,CASSPTSGGAGELFF,TGTGCCAGCAGCCCTACTAGCGGGGGGGCCGGGGAGCTGTTTTTT
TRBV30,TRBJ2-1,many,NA,CAWSAGVSSYNEQFF,TGTGCCTGGAGTGCCGGGGTAAGCTCCTACAATGAGCAGTTCTTC
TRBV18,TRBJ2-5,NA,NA,CASSPQLETQYF,TGTGCCAGCTCACCCCAACTGGAGACCCAGTACTTC
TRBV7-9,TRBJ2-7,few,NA,CASSRDSGSYF,TGTGCCAGCAGCCGCGACAGCGGTTCGTACTTC
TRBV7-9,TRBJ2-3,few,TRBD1,CASSLIAGTGGWYF,TGTGCCAGCAGCTTAATCGCCGGGACAGGGGGATGGTATTTT
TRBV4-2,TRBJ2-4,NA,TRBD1,CASSQGGQANIQYF,TGTGCCAGCAGCCAAGGGGGACAGGCGAACATTCAGTACTTC
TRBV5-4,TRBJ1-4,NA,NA,CASSWLGGEKLFF,TGTGCCAGCAGCTGGCTAGGGGGTGAAAAACTGTTTTTT
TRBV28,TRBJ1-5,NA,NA,CASSSDSNQPQHF,TGTGCCAGCAGTTCAGACAGTAATCAGCCCCAGCATTTT
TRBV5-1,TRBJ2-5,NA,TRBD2,CASERREGETQYF,TGCGCCAGCGAGCGTAGGGAGGGGGAGACCCAGTACTTC
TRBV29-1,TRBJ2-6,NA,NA,CSVEESYGANVLTF,TGCAGCGTTGAGGAATCTTATGGGGCCAACGTCCTGACTTTC
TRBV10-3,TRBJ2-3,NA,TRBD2,CAIGGTSGDGADTQYF,TGTGCCATCGGAGGCACTAGCGGGGATGGGGCAGATACGCAGTATTTT
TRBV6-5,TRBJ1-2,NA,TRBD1,CASSDRVNYGYTF,TGTGCCAGCAGTGACAGGGTAAACTATGGCTACACCTTC
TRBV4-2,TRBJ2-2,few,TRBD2,CASSQEGASGAGTGELFF,TGTGCCAGCAGCCAAGAAGGTGCTAGCGGGGCCGGCACCGGGGAGCTGTTTTTT
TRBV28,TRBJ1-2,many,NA,CASSLANYGYTF,TGTGCCAGCAGTTTAGCTAACTATGGCTACACCTTC
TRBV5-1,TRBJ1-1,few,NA,CASSLASGNPEAFF,TGCGCCAGCAGCTTGGCCTCGGGGAATCCTGAAGCTTTCTTT
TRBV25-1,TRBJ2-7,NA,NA,CASSPQAIYEQYF,TGTGCCAGCAGCCCACAGGCCATCTACGAGCAGTACTTC
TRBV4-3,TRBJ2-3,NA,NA,CASSRQDTDTQYF,TGCGCCAGCAGCCGACAGGACACAGATACGCAGTATTTT
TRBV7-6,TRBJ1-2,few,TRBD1,CASSLDAGGYGYTF,TGTGCCAGCAGCTTAGATGCAGGGGGCTATGGCTACACCTTC
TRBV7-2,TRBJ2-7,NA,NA,CASSRSDSHEQYF,TGTGCCAGCAGCCGTTCAGACAGTCACGAGCAGTACTTC
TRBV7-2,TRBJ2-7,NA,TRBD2,CASSRTSGYEQYF,TGTGCCAGCTCCCGGACTAGCGGATACGAGCAGTACTTC
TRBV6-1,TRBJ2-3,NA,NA,CASSARGVVPDTQYF,TGTGCCAGCAGTGCCCGCGGGGTAGTTCCAGATACGCAGTATTTT
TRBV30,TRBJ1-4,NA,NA,CAWSEAGREGKKLFF,TGTGCCTGGAGTGAGGCGGGCCGGGAGGGGAAAAAACTGTTTTTT
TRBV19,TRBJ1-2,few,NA,CASSLDRGVYGYTF,TGTGCCAGTAGCCTCGACAGAGGGGTCTATGGCTACACCTTC
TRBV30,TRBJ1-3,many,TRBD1,CAWIIHRGTNTIYF,TGTGCCTGGATAATTCACAGGGGCACGAACACCATATATTTT
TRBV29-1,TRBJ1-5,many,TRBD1,CSYTGDSNQPQHF,TGCAGCTACACAGGGGATAGCAATCAGCCCCAGCATTTT
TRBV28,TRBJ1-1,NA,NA,CASSTPRSLNTEAFF,TGTGCCAGCAGTACTCCTCGATCCTTGAACACTGAAGCTTTCTTT
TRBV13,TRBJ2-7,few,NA,CATIGPDSLRAYEQYF,TGTGCCACAATCGGACCTGACTCCCTAAGGGCCTACGAGCAGTACTTC
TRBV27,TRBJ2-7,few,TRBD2,CASSFIAGDEQYF,TGTGCCAGCAGTTTCATAGCGGGAGACGAGCAGTACTTC
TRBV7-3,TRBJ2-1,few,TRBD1,CASSAGQGPYNEQFF,TGTGCCAGCAGCGCAGGACAGGGCCCCTACAATGAGCAGTTCTTC
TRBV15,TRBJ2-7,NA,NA,CATSRDPLGGEQYF,TGTGCCACCAGCAGAGATCCCCTAGGTGGGGAGCAGTACTTC
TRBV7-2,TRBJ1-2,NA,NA,CASSLETASPGYTF,TGTGCCAGCAGCTTAGAAACCGCTAGTCCCGGCTACACCTTC
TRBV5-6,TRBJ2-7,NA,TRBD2,CASSPRPGLGPEQYF,TGTGCCAGCAGCCCCCGACCGGGACTAGGCCCCGAGCAGTACTTC
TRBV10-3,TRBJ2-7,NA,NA,CATRDTQRHEQYF,TGTGCCACCCGGGACACCCAACGACACGAGCAGTACTTC
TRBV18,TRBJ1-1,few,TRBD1,CASSPINSGQKNTEAFF,TGTGCCAGCTCACCTATAAATTCGGGACAGAAGAACACTGAAGCTTTCTTT
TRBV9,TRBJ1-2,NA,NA,CASSVEPTNYGYTF,TGTGCCAGCAGCGTGGAGCCCACCAACTATGGCTACACCTTC
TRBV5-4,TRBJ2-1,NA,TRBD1,CASSPDRISSYNEQFF,TGTGCCAGCAGCCCGGACAGGATAAGCTCCTACAATGAGCAGTTCTTC
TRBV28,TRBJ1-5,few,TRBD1,CASSTRQGSQPQHF,TGTGCCAGCAGTACGCGACAGGGGAGTCAGCCCCAGCATTTT
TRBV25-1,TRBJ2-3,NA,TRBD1,CASSPGQGRTDTQYF,TGTGCCAGCAGTCCGGGACAGGGGAGAACAGATACGCAGTATTTT
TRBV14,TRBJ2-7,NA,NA,CASSRGRNEQYF,TGTGCCAGCAGCCGGGGGCGGAACGAGCAGTACTTC
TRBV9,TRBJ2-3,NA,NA,CASSPSRATDTQYF,TGTGCCAGCAGCCCTTCCCGTGCCACAGATACGCAGTATTTT
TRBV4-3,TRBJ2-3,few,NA,CASSRGQVEDTQYF,TGCGCCAGCAGCCGCGGGCAGGTGGAAGATACGCAGTATTTT
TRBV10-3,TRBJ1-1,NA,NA,CAIRSTGNTEAFF,TGTGCCATCAGAAGCACAGGGAACACTGAAGCTTTCTTT
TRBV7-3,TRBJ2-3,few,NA,CASSTGPSRTDTQYF,TGTGCCAGCAGCACCGGGCCTTCCCGTACAGATACGCAGTATTTT
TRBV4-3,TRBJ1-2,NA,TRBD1,CASSRQGATYGYTF,TGCGCCAGCAGCCGGCAGGGGGCTACCTATGGCTACACCTTC
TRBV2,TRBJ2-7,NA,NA,CASTSGTSYEQYF,TGTGCCAGCACCTCCGGGACCTCCTACGAGCAGTACTTC
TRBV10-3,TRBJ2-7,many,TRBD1,CAISTQPGQGAHEQYF,TGTGCCATCAGCACACAACCGGGACAGGGGGCCCACGAGCAGTACTTC
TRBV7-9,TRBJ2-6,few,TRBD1,CASSSQGAGANVLTF,TGTGCCAGCAGCTCGCAGGGGGCTGGGGCCAACGTCCTGACTTTC
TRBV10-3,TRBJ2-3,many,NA,CAISDRTDTQYF,TGTGCCATCAGTGACCGCACAGATACGCAGTATTTT
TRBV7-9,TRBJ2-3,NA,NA,CASSQDPTSTDTQYF,TGCGCCAGCAGCCAAGATCCGACGAGCACAGATACGCAGTATTTT
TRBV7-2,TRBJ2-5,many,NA,CASSSLYGAGTQYF,TGTGCCAGCAGCTCGCTTTACGGAGCCGGGACCCAGTACTTC
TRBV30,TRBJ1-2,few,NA,CAWSVLPGHPQGYTF,TGTGCCTGGAGTGTACTCCCCGGACACCCCCAAGGCTACACCTTC